Sequencing of this TCR beta chain was carried out in a study of T cells after posttransplantation cyclophosphamide. Regarding the study as a whole: Donor CD8+ memory clones often dominated recipient blood repertoires at later times. Recipient CMV seropositivity and CMV reactivation strongly tracked TRB clonality.

The CDR3 loop spans 10 amino acids. V was cut by 1 base and J by 10 bases, with 5 bases left in between. Germline values: CDR1 GTSNPN, CDR2 SVGIG (reference sequence). Assay used: immunoSEQ multiplex PCR; TCRdb lists only in-frame clones, some missing. The sample has around 35,000 clones, none seen only once. The related graft donor's blood sample was taken on the day of bone marrow donation. As regards this clone: Its target is not known.

The chain uses TRBV30 and TRBJ2-1; TRBD1 is a possible D gene (5 bases). The receptor was derived from a girl aged 5-17 years in good health, CMV-negative, and a related stem cell transplant donor. Sequences were obtained from PBMCs. The DNA of the CDR3 is TGTGCCTGGAGTGCAGGGGAGCAGTTCTTC. Its protein is CAWSAGEQFF.